This T cell receptor (beta chain) is drawn from a study of response to subunit inactivated influenza vaccine. From the RT-PCR reads, TCRdb called clonotypes with MiXCR, one entry per CDR3 protein. The table records hundreds of thousands of distinct CDR3 sequences, about 11% of them present only once. These data also featured in a second study, about T cells expressing NK-cell markers. This second report adds: As the method of synthesis, 5'RACE template switching with UMIs yielded TCR beta cDNA. The eight sequenced donors comprised seven who were HCMV-seropositive and one who was seronegative.

This clonotype was obtained from a man aged 45 to 65 who received an inactivated influenza vaccine. The sequences come from PBMCs from blood, collected on the day of vaccination.

Here the CDR3 DNA reads TGTGCCAGCAGCGCAGACACTAGCGGGAGAGGGAATGAGCAGTTCTTC. It specifies CASSADTSGRGNEQFF. The chain uses TRBV9 and TRBJ2-1; 11 bases align to TRBD2. The CDR3 has 16 residues. Germline V gene data show CDR1 as SGDLS and CDR2 as YYNGEE. Trimming took 3 bases from V and 7 from J; bases not matched to a gene: 9. Full variable domain (outside the CDR3, taken from reference TRBV9 and TRBJ2-1): DSGVTQTPKHLITATGQRVTLRCSPRSGDLSVYWYQQSLDQGLQFLIQYYNGEERAKGNILERFSAQQFPDLHSELNLSSLELGDSALYFCASSADTSGRGNEQFFGPGTRLTVL.